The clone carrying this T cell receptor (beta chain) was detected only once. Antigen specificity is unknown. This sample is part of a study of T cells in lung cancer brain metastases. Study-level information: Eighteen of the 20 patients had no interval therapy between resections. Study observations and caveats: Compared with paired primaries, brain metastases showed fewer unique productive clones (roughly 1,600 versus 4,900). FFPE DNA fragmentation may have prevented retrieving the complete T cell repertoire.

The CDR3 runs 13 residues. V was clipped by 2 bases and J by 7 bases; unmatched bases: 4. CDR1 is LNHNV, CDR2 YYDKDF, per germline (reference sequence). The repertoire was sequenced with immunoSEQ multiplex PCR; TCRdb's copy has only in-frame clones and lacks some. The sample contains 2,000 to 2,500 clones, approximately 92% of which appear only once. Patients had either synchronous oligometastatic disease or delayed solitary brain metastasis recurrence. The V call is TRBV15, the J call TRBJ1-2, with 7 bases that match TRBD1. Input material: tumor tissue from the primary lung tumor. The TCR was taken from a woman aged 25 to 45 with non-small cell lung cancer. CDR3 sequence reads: CATSRPQGTGYTF. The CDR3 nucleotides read TGTGCCACCAGCAGACCACAGGGGACTGGCTACACCTTC. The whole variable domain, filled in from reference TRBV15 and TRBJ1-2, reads DAMVIQNPRYQVTQFGKPVTLSCSQTLNHNVMYWYQQKSSQAPKLLFHYYDKDFNNEADTPDNFQSRRPNTSFCFLDIRSPGLGDTAMYLCATSRPQGTGYTFGSGTRLTVV.